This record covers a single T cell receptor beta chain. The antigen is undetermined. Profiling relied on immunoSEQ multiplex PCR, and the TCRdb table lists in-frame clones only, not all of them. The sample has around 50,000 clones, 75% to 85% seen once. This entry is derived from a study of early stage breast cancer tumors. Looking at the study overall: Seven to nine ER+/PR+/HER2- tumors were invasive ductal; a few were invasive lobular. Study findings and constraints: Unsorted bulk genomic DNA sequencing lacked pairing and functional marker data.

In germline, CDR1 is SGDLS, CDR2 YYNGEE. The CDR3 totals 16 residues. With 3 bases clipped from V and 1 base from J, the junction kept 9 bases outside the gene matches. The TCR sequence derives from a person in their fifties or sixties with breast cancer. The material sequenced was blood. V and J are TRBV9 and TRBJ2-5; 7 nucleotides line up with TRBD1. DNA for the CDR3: TGTGCCAGCAGCGGCCTACGAGGGGACAGCCAAGAGACCCAGTACTTC. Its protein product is CASSGLRGDSQETQYF.